Presented here are 17 T cell receptor beta chains from one specimen sequenced in a study of Tregs in tolerant kidney transplant recipients. Produced via immunoSEQ multiplex PCR; TCRdb's table is partial and in-frame only. This sample has approximately 93,000 clones; under 95% occur once, and the top ten carry 0.35% to 0.55%. The specimen was CD4+ T cells from blood, collected before the transplant. These receptors were collected from a human donor who received a combined kidney and bone marrow transplant.

The chain links TRBV11-1 to TRBJ2-5, with D unresolved. V was clipped by 1 base and J by 2 bases, with 8 bases between them. This CDR3 comprises 14 residues. Per the germline V gene, CDR1 is SGHAT and CDR2 is FQDESV (reference sequence). The CDR3 coding sequence is TGTGCCAGCAGCTTAGACAGCCAACAAGAGACCCAGTACTTC. Protein sequence: CASSLDSQQETQYF.

This chain joins TRBV11-2 and TRBJ2-7, with D possibly TRBD1 on 6 matching bases. V was clipped by 5 bases and J by 2 bases, with 13 bases between them. Looked up from germline, CDR1 is SGHAT and CDR2 is FQNNGV. The CDR3 spans 14 residues. The CDR3 loop is CASSQGQVAYEQYF. CDR3 sequence (DNA): TGTGCCAGCAGCCAGGGGCAGGTTGCCTACGAGCAGTACTTC.

V gene TRBV30 combines with J gene TRBJ2-3; weak D call: TRBD1 (5 bases). The CDR3 contains 15 residues. Deletions cut 4 bases from V and 1 base from J, with 15 bases between. Per the germline V gene, CDR1 is GTSNPN and CDR2 is SVGIG (reference sequence). In nucleotides, the CDR3 is TGTGCCTGGACTAGGGGAATTACTCGCACAGATACGCAGTATTTT. Its protein product is CAWTRGITRTDTQYF.

The V call is TRBV2, the J call TRBJ2-7; TRBD2 agrees at 8 bases. CDR1 is SNHLY and CDR2 is FYNNEI in the germline V gene. The V and J ends lost 4 bases and 6 bases, in that order; junction bases with no gene match: 8. The length of the CDR3 is 14 residues. In nucleotides, the CDR3 is TGTGCCAGCAGTGTTGCGGGGGGAGACCTCGAGCAGTACTTC. This codes for CASSVAGGDLEQYF.

DNA of the CDR3: TGTGCCAGCAGCCGGGAGCCCCGGATGGGCTACACCTTC. It specifies CASSREPRMGYTF. This rearrangement joins TRBV9 to TRBJ1-2, with no clear D. The V end lost 4 bases, the J end lost 8 bases, and 15 bases lay between the germline ends. The CDR3 runs to 13 residues. Germline CDR1 SGDLS, CDR2 YYNGEE. Drawing the rest from reference TRBV9 and TRBJ1-2, the complete variable domain is DSGVTQTPKHLITATGQRVTLRCSPRSGDLSVYWYQQSLDQGLQFLIQYYNGEERAKGNILERFSAQQFPDLHSELNLSSLELGDSALYFCASSREPRMGYTFGSGTRLTVV.

This chain connects TRBV19 to TRBJ1-5, with D possibly TRBD1 on 6 matching bases. The germline V gene encodes CDR1 LNHDA and CDR2 SQIVND (reference sequence). The CDR3 extends over 17 amino acids. V was pared by 8 bases and J by 5 bases, with 25 bases between. The CDR3 DNA follows: TGTGCCAGTCCTCCCCCCCTGGGGACATCTCGGGATCAGCCCCAGCATTTT. Protein sequence: CASPPPLGTSRDQPQHF.

The chain is built from TRBV7-9 and TRBJ1-3; 9 nucleotides align to TRBD1. After removal of 8 bases from V and 0 bases from J, the junction contained 5 bases not matched to a gene. Looked up from germline, CDR1 is SEHNR and CDR2 is FQNEAQ (reference sequence). There are 15 residues in the CDR3. This chain's CDR3 is CASAQTGGSGNTIYF. In nucleotides, the CDR3 is TGTGCCAGCGCACAGACAGGGGGCTCTGGAAACACCATATATTTT. Filled out from reference TRBV7-9 and TRBJ1-3, the complete variable domain reads DTGVSQNPRHKITKRGQNVTFRCDPISEHNRLYWYRQTLGQGPEFLTYFQNEAQLEKSRLLSDRFSAERPKGSFSTLEIQRTEQGDSAMYLCASAQTGGSGNTIYFGEGSWLTVV.

This clone was picked up one time. The genes are TRBV9 and TRBJ1-6; D is ambiguous. CDR3 size: 14 residues. Between the trimmed V and J ends, which lost 0 bases and 9 bases, there was a span of 10 bases. Germline V gene lookup returns CDR1 SGDLS and CDR2 YYNGEE. The CDR3: CASSVDPTSSPLHF. The CDR3, as DNA: TGTGCCAGCAGCGTAGACCCCACGAGTTCACCCCTCCACTTT.

This chain uses TRBV30 with TRBJ1-5; D perhaps matches TRBD1 (5 bases). The germline V gene encodes CDR1 GTSNPN and CDR2 SVGIG (reference sequence). The CDR3 is made up of 13 amino acids. V lost 2 bases and J 6 bases, leaving 11 bases between the germline ends. DNA of the CDR3: TGTGCCTGGAGTTGGGGGGATGGTCAGCCCCAGCATTTT. It codes for CAWSWGDGQPQHF.

This clone was detected once. The chain recombines TRBV19 with TRBJ1-2, with a weak D call TRBD1 (5 bases). Germline V gene sequence: CDR1 LNHDA, CDR2 SQIVND (reference sequence). Trimming cost V 1 base and J 5 bases, with 8 bases left between them. The CDR3 consists of 13 residues. CDR3 DNA: TGTGCCAGTAGTATAGCAGGGTTTTATGGCTACACCTTC. As protein: CASSIAGFYGYTF.

CDR3 bases: TGCGCCAGCAGCCAGAAAGGACTAGCGGCGGCCTTCAATGAGCAGTTCTTC. Its translation is CASSQKGLAAAFNEQFF. This rearrangement joins TRBV4-1 to TRBJ2-1; 10 bases align to TRBD2. V lost 3 bases, J lost 6 bases, and 11 bases stayed unmatched. The CDR3 covers 17 residues. Looked up from germline, CDR1 is MGHRA and CDR2 is YSYEKL.

The rearrangement links TRBV2 to TRBJ1-2, with D hard to call. Germline V gene sequence: CDR1 SNHLY, CDR2 FYNNEI. The CDR3 runs to 15 residues. V shed 1 base and J shed 2 bases, with 11 bases lying between them. CDR3 sequence: CASSEGQDRNYGYTF. The DNA of the CDR3 is TGTGCCAGCAGTGAAGGGCAGGATAGGAACTATGGCTACACCTTC.

The rearrangement uses TRBV7-2 and TRBJ2-7; perhaps TRBD2 as D (5 bases). Trimming pared 5 bases from V and 5 bases from J, leaving 16 bases between. There are 14 residues in the CDR3. The V gene's germline CDR1 is SGHTA and CDR2 FQGNSA. The chain's CDR3 is CASSPRGESDEQYF. DNA for the CDR3: TGTGCCAGCAGCCCCCGGGGAGAATCGGACGAGCAGTACTTC.

This clone has just one count. The rearrangement links TRBV2 to TRBJ2-5; no definite D call. The better agreement between TRBJ2-7 and the DNA end casts doubt on the J call. This CDR3 has 14 amino acids. Germline CDR1 SNHLY, CDR2 FYNNEI. The CDR3 DNA is TGTGCCAGCAGGAAGGCAGGTTTGACCTACGAGCAGTACTTC. This codes for CASRKAGLTYEQYF.

The chain recombines TRBV14 with TRBJ2-5; 12 bases are shared with TRBD2. V dropped 3 bases and J dropped 7; count of bases not matched to a gene: 6. CDR1 SGHDN and CDR2 FVKESK come from the germline V gene. The CDR3 has 15 amino acids. CDR3 loop: CASSQRLAGVGTQYF. As DNA, the CDR3 is TGTGCCAGCAGCCAGCGACTAGCGGGAGTGGGGACCCAGTACTTC.

The chain is built from TRBV28 and TRBJ2-1, with 11 bases lining up with TRBD2. The CDR3 is 21 amino acids. Germline assignment: CDR1 MDHEN and CDR2 SYDVKM. V was pared by 5 bases and J by 1 base, with 19 bases of the junction left unmatched. CDR3 protein: CASSLRGLAGYGSASYNEQFF. CDR3 sequence (DNA): TGTGCCAGCAGTCTAAGAGGACTAGCGGGCTATGGGTCAGCTTCCTACAATGAGCAGTTCTTC.

This clone was seen a few times. The V gene is TRBV10-3, the J gene TRBJ2-7; TRBD1 matches at 9 bases. The CDR3 spans 17 residues. Germline CDR1 ENHRY, CDR2 SYGVKD. The ends lost 6 bases at V and 4 bases at J; junction bases unmatched: 16. CDR3 residues: CAIRRPLGQGLSYEQYF. In nucleotides, the CDR3 is TGTGCCATCAGGAGACCCCTCGGACAGGGGTTATCTTACGAGCAGTACTTC.